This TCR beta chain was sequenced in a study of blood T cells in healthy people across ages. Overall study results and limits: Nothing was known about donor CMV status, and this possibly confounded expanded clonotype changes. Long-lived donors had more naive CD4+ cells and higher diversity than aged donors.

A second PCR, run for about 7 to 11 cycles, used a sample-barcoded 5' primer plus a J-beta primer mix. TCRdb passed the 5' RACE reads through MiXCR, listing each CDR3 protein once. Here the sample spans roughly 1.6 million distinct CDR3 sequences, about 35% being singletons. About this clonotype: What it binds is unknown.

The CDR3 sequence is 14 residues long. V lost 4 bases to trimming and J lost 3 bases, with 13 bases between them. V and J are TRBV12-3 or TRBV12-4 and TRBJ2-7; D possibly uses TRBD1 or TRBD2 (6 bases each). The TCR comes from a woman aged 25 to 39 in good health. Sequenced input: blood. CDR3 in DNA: TGTGCCAGCAGTTCCGAGGGGGGCAGCTACGAGCAGTACTTC. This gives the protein CASSSEGGSYEQYF.